This T cell receptor beta chain was recorded in a study of tumor and adjacent non-tumor tissue in lung cancer. The template was RNA from unsorted bulk tissue. This non-tumor lung sample came from over 3 cm beyond the tumor edge. This CDR3 is built from 16 residues. Germline V gives CDR1 SGHAT, CDR2 FQNNGV. A note on this clonotype: One end of the junction fails to match germline, which may point to a read error.

A modified ARM-PCR protocol with three rounds of nested PCR amplified TCRbeta. From the multiplex PCR reads, TCRdb called clonotypes with MiXCR, one entry per CDR3 protein. The table records tens of thousands of distinct CDR3 sequences, more than 60% of them present only once. This clonotype was obtained from a woman between 40 and 55 years old with non-small cell lung cancer. Material: distant non-tumor lung tissue. V is TRBV11-2 and J is TRBJ1-4; D is possibly TRBD1 (5 bases). Here the CDR3 reads CASSLQGQVRGEKLLF. Here the CDR3 DNA reads TGCGCCAGCAGCCTTCAGGGCCAGGTGCGGGGCGAAAAACTGCTTTTT.